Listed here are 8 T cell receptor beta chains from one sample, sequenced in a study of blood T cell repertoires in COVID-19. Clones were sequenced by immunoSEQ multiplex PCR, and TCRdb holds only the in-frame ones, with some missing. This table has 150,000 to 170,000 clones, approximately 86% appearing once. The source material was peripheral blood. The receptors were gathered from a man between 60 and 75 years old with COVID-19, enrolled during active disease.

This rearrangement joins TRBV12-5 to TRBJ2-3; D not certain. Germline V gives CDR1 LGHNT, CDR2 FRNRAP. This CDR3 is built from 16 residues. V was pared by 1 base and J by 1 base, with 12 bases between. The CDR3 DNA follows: TGTGCTAGTGGTTTGGGTCGAATGGGCGGCACAGATACGCAGTATTTT. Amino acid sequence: CASGLGRMGGTDTQYF.

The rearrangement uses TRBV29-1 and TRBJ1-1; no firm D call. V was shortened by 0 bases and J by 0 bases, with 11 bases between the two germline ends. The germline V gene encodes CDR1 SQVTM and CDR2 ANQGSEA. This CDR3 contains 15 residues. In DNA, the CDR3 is TGCAGCGTTGAAGATCCGGGAATTATGAACACTGAAGCTTTCTTT. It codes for CSVEDPGIMNTEAFF.

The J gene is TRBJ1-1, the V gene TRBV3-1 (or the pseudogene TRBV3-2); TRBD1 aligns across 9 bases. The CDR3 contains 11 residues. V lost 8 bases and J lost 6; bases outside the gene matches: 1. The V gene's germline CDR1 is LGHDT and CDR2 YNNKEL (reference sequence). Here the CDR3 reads CASGQGSEAFF. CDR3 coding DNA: TGTGCCAGCGGACAGGGGTCTGAAGCTTTCTTT.

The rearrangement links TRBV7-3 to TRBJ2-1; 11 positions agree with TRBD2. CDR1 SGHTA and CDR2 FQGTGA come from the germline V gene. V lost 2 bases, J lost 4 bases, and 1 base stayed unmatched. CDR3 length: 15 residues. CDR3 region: CASSLLAGGYNEQFF. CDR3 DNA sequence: TGTGCCAGCAGCTTACTAGCGGGGGGTTACAATGAGCAGTTCTTC. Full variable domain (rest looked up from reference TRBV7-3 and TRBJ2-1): GAGVSQTPSNKVTEKGKYVELRCDPISGHTALYWYRQSLGQGPEFLIYFQGTGAADDSGLPNDRFFAVRPEGSVSTLKIQRTERGDSAVYLCASSLLAGGYNEQFFGPGTRLTVL.

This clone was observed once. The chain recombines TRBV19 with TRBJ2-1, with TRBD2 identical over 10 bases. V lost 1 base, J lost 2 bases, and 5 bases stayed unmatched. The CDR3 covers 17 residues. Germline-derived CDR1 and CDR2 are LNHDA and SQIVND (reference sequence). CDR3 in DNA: TGTGCCAGTAGTATAGGGGCTAGCGGGGGAACCTACAATGAGCAGTTCTTC. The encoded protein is CASSIGASGGTYNEQFF.

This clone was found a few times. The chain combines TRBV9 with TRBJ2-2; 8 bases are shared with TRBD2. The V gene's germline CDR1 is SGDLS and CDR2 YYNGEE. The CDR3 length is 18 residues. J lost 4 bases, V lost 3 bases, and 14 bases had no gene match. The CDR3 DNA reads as TGTGCCAGCAGCGCACGAGTCGGACTAGCCCTAGGCACCGGGGAGCTGTTTTTT. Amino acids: CASSARVGLALGTGELFF.

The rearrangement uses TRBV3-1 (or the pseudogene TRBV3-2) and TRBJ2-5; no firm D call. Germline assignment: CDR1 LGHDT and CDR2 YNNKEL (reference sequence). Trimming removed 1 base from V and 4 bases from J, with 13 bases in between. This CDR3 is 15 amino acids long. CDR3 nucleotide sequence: TGTGCCAGCAGCCAAGTGTTGGCAGCAGGAGAGACCCAGTACTTC. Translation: CASSQVLAAGETQYF.

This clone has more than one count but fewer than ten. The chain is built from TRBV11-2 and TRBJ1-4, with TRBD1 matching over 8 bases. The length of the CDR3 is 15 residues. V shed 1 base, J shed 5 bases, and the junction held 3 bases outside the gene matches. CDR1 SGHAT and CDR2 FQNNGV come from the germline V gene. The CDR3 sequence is CASSLGQGANEKLFF. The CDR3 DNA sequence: TGTGCCAGCAGCTTAGGGCAGGGGGCGAATGAAAAACTGTTTTTT.